The text below deals with one T cell receptor (beta chain). Its specific antigen is unknown. No much larger clonotype is one base removed from it; base qualities were not supplied. This entry is derived from a study of shared clonotypes between healthy human individuals (dated by TCRdb to 2018 to 2020). Background for the entire study: A few men and two women, aged 18 to 49 years, made up the cohort. For each donor, CD4 naive and CD4 memory were each run on three plates, CD8 naive on two plates, and CD8 memory on one plate. To estimate repertoire size and how much clonotypes are shared between individuals, the study performed deep sequencing of blood TCR repertoires from roughly five healthy adults. Libraries were prepared and TCR repertoires were sequenced by different laboratories using diverse techniques, in order to increase sequencing depth and limit assay-specific biases. Per donor, leukapheresis produced somewhere between about 0.9 and 9.5 billion PBMCs. Results the study describes overall, beyond this receptor: Higher generation probabilities were observed for clonotypes shared by all four sorted-subset donors than for non-shared clonotypes. Only blood was sampled, and tissue TCR repertoires likely differ from those in blood. Because the study included only a small number of donors, the genetic and exposure-history diversity represented was limited. Pairwise subsampling led to the expectation that sequencing depth would affect the degree of clonotype sharing among donors. Roughly 5% of naive CD4, around 3.6% of naive CD8, about 2.1% of memory CD4, and 0.4% of memory CD8 clonotypes were shared across several donors. Naive subsets generally had larger estimated clonotype richness than memory subsets did. Incomplete sequencing was indicated by rarefaction of sorted-subset datasets, despite the large sequencing depth.

The donors were healthy, HIV-negative adults who had no recently reported acute infections or vaccinations. Only Caucasian adults living in Nashville, Tennessee, USA were represented among the donors. Magnetic negative selection was used to enrich CD4+ T cells, after which naive cells were positively selected on CD45RA and the negative fraction became the memory subset. Blood was obtained by leukapheresis, after which PBMCs were separated by Ficoll-Histopaque density gradient centrifugation and cryopreserved in liquid nitrogen vapor phase. Analytical flow cytometry was used to check the purity and quantity of every magnetically sorted T cell population. Genomic DNA was isolated from each sorted fraction and quantified by UV absorbance on a Nanodrop 2000c. For this chain, trimming is 6 bases at the V end and 4 bases at the J end, and the number of junction bases without a gene match is 17. CDR1 MDHEN and CDR2 SYDVKM are derived from the germline V gene. Including cysteine and phenylalanine, the CDR3 has 18 amino acids. Solely the CDR3 DNA is kept, with 54 bases framed from the first base.

Using the deep immunoSEQ assay, multiplex PCR amplified TCR CDR3 regions from genomic DNA. Extracted genomic DNA from each cell subset was spread evenly across all wells of several immunoSEQ 96-well plates, with each plate serving as a replicate. Each replicate PCR for sorted subsets received roughly 0.2 ug genomic DNA, equal to tens of thousands of T cell genomes. Purified libraries were quantified with a Qubit 3.0 fluorometer, sized on a Bioanalyzer 2100, and re-quantified with the KAPA Library Quantification kit. Every immunoSEQ 96-well plate was sequenced on a dedicated single-read 150-cycle Illumina NextSeq 550 flow cell. In the paper's pipeline: The immunoSEQ output contained only junctional sequences without quality scores, so filtering could not match that applied to full-length reads. To assign V/J genes and CDR3, sequences were annotated using PyIR, a Python wrapper for IgBLAST v1.9, with IMGT germline references. Reads were removed for weak V/J assignments (E-value above 1e-6), missing CDR3, stop codons, out-of-frame junctions, or ambiguous translated residues. A V3J clonotype was defined by an identical inferred V gene, J gene, and CDR3 amino acid sequence. To compute the percentage overlap between repertoires, the number of shared unique clonotypes was divided by the size of the smaller repertoire. RTK rarefaction, the Chao1 estimator, and Recon v2.1 estimates of unobserved clonotypes were used to assess repertoire richness. OLGA was used to compute generation probabilities for all TCRbeta clonotypes that the gDNA method yielded from a few donors. Here the immuneACCESS table is served through TCRdb, limited to in-frame sequences with V and J called. Missing clones are a known gap in these copies; in checked studies unresolved V genes cover under half, and the rest lacks a known reason. V, J and clone size are those of that table, while D and trimming were read from the DNA. Within this sample are 1.4 million to 1.5 million clones, with more than 95% of them counted one time only. Roughly 1.1% of the sample rests with the top ten.

Sequenced sample: naive CD4+ T cells sorted from blood. Read against the paper, the sample's cell subset or site label means: CD45RA+ positively selected. This sequence uses TRBV28 and TRBJ2-5; TRBD1 aligns with 10 central bases. The clonotype originates from a young man in good health. This receptor carries the CDR3 CASSPHGSIGDRGETQYF. DNA sequence: TGTGCCAGCAGCCCTCACGGTAGTATAGGGGACAGGGGAGAGACCCAGTACTTC.